This T cell receptor beta chain was recovered during a study of identical twins. Study-level results: Conclusions were drawn cross-sectionally by statistical analysis, without following the same donors.

This clonotype was seen only once. What it binds is unknown. The CDR3 length is 14 residues. Germline V lookup: CDR1 MNHNS, CDR2 SASEGT. J was trimmed by 13 bases and V by 10 bases; bases with no gene match: 15. TCRdb re-derived calls from the 5' RACE reads in MiXCR, one entry per CDR3 protein. The profile shows more than 1.5 million distinct CDR3 sequences, less than 35% of them singletons. Material: cord blood. This chain links TRBV6-1 with TRBJ2-4, with 11 bases fitting TRBD2. This clonotype originated in a newborn girl in good health. CDR3 DNA sequence: TGTGCCATCGCGGGACTAGCGGTCTACAATGAGCAGTACTTC. Translating it yields CAIAGLAVYNEQYF.